This T cell receptor (beta chain) originates from a study of blood T cell repertoires in COVID-19. About the study: The cDNA or gDNA used as material had been derived from T cells, B-cell-depleted T cells, or PBMCs.

The germline V gene has CDR1 LNHDA and CDR2 SQIVND (reference sequence). The CDR3 loop spans 15 amino acids. V gave up 5 bases and J gave up 6 bases; unmatched junction bases: 11. The table came from immunoSEQ multiplex PCR; TCRdb's copy has only in-frame clones and leaves some out. Of around 180,000 clones listed, approximately 83% were seen once; the top ten hold around 3%. Specimen: peripheral blood. The sequence derives from a man between 60 and 70 years old with acute or convalescent COVID-19. V is TRBV19 and J is TRBJ1-1; 8 bases align to TRBD1. The CDR3 DNA follows: TGTGCCAGTAGTGCCTGGACAGGGCGTAAGCCTGAAGCTTTCTTT. Translated: CASSAWTGRKPEAFF.